This TCR beta chain comes out of a study of blood T cells in healthy people across ages. Drawn from each donor were 8.5 to 10 milliliters of peripheral blood. This clonotype was observed a handful of times. The antigen is undetermined. With a J-beta primer mix and a sample-barcoded 5' primer, a second PCR ran about 7 to 11 cycles. TCRdb ran MiXCR on the 5' RACE reads and lists one entry per CDR3 protein. Of some 1.6 million distinct CDR3 sequences listed, about 31% are singletons. The CDR3 is 15 amino acids. The germline V and J ends were trimmed by 3 bases and 4 bases, with 10 bases remaining between them. The study, taken as a whole, reports: Changes in expanded clonotypes were possibly confounded, as the CMV status of donors was unknown.

This chain connects TRBV12-3 or TRBV12-4 to TRBJ2-6; D is undetermined. The clonotype comes from a woman aged 25 to 39 in good health. The sample taken for sequencing was blood. The CDR3 here is CASSFAASGANVLTF. The CDR3 nucleotides are TGTGCCAGCAGTTTTGCGGCGTCCGGGGCCAACGTCCTGACTTTC.